This T cell receptor (beta chain) comes out of a study of cytomegalovirus exposure and HLA in healthy donors. The overall study: Previous work identified roughly 110 million unique TCR beta sequences from some 170 million T cells. Drawn from HLA-typed donors, about 82 million unique TCRs were held in an early data release. Of some 410 genotyped donors, 81% grouped in the Caucasian-associated ancestry cluster.

This clone has more than one count but fewer than ten. Per the germline V gene, CDR1 is MNHEY and CDR2 is SVGAGI. J was trimmed by 6 bases and V by 8 bases; bases with no gene match: 7. The CDR3 loop spans 13 amino acids. It was with 60 Vbeta and 13 Jbeta primers that the PCR ran. TCRdb keeps only in-frame clones here, not all; method: immunoSEQ multiplex PCR. This table holds under 150,000 clones, 68% found once. This receptor was identified in a man in his sixties in good health and CMV-seronegative. Sequencing input: PBMCs. This chain links TRBV6-5 with TRBJ1-1, with TRBD1 identical over 9 bases. The CDR3 region is CASLPTGGSEAFF. The CDR3 nucleotides read TGTGCCAGCCTTCCCACAGGGGGCTCTGAAGCTTTCTTT.